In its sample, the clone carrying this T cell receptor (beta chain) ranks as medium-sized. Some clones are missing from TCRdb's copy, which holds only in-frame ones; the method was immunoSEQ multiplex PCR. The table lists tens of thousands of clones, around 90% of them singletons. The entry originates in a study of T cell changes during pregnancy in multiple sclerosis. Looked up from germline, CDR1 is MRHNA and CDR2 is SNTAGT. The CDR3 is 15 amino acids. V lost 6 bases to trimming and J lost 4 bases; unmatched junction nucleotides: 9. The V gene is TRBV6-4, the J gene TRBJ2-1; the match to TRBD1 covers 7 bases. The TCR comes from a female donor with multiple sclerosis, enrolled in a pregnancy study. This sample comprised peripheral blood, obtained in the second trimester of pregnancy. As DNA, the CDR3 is TGTGCCAGCAGCCAGGGGACAGACATGTACAATGAGCAGTTCTTC. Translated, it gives CASSQGTDMYNEQFF.